The T cell receptor beta chain described here comes from a study of CD8 T cells in Susac syndrome. RNA, at about 0.5 to 1 ug, was reverse transcribed with random hexamers. Amplification of the TCR beta CDR3 was carried out by immunoSEQ multiplex PCR, which spanned a total of 54 Vbeta and 13 Jbeta segments. TCRdb reprocessed the immunoSEQ multiplex PCR reads via MiXCR and lists one record per CDR3 protein. The data hold 150,000 to 200,000 distinct CDR3 sequences, with around 95% observed a single time. Study observations and caveats: Acknowledgment was made by the study that its TCR sequencing and HLA analysis involved a relatively small number of individuals.

From blood CD8+ and CD4+ T cells, the TCR beta chain was sequenced. Trimming removed 0 bases from V and 5 bases from J, with 9 bases in between. This CDR3 region has 14 residues. Germline V gives CDR1 SGHRS, CDR2 YFSETQ. In regard to this clonotype: The antigen is not known.

The chain combines TRBV5-1 with TRBJ2-1; D perhaps matches TRBD2 (5 bases). The sequence came from a human donor in good health. Sample: CD4+ T cells from PBMCs. The CDR3 sequence is CASSLVRGNNEQFF. The CDR3 DNA reads TGCGCCAGCAGCTTGGTGCGAGGGAACAATGAGCAGTTCTTC.